The 4 T cell receptor beta chains given below trace back to one sample, sequenced in a study of blood T cell repertoires in COVID-19. Using immunoSEQ multiplex PCR, the repertoire was profiled, and TCRdb retains in-frame clones only, with some absent. The table lists about 100,000 clones, approximately 90% of them singletons. Sequencing was done on a sample of peripheral blood. These receptors were obtained from a human donor with COVID-19, enrolled during active disease. The donor label of this sample is uncertain.

The chain combines TRBV20-1 with TRBJ2-3, with a possible D match to TRBD2 (6 bases). Germline V gene sequence: CDR1 DFQATT, CDR2 SNEGSKA (reference sequence). This CDR3 is 17 amino acids long. Trimming removed 3 bases from V and 0 bases from J, with 19 bases in between. The CDR3 is CSASAIPTRTSTDTQYF. DNA for the CDR3: TGCAGTGCTAGTGCTATTCCGACTAGAACGAGCACAGATACGCAGTATTTT.

V and J are TRBV19 and TRBJ1-5; 7 bases agree with TRBD1. This CDR3 has 14 residues. CDR1 is LNHDA, CDR2 SQIVND, per germline (reference sequence). With V trimmed by 4 bases and J by 5 bases, 5 bases remained unmatched. CDR3 sequence reads: CASSTQGLHQPQHF. CDR3 in DNA: TGTGCCAGTAGTACACAGGGGCTCCATCAGCCCCAGCATTTT. The whole variable domain, remainder taken from reference TRBV19 and TRBJ1-5, is DGGITQSPKYLFRKEGQNVTLSCEQNLNHDAMYWYRQDPGQGLRLIYYSQIVNDFQKGDIAEGYSVSREKKESFPLTVTSAQKNPTAFYLCASSTQGLHQPQHFGDGTRLSIL.

The chain joins TRBV5-6 to TRBJ2-3; TRBD1 agrees at 8 bases. The V and J ends lost 4 bases and 4 bases, in that order; junction bases with no gene match: 5. CDR3 length: 14 residues. CDR1 is SGHDT, CDR2 YYEEEE, per germline. Written as DNA, the CDR3 is TGTGCCAGCAGCCATGACAGGGGAGCAGATACGCAGTATTTT. It codes for CASSHDRGADTQYF.

This chain links TRBV6-5 with TRBJ2-1, with D perhaps matching TRBD1 (6 bases). There are 15 residues in the CDR3. The germline CDR1 and CDR2 sequences are MNHEY and SVGAGI. The V gene lost 0 bases and the J gene lost 7 bases, with 13 bases spanning the gap. Written as DNA, the CDR3 is TGTGCCAGCAGTTACTCGGGCAGGGGCTCGAATGAGCAGTTCTTC. It specifies CASSYSGRGSNEQFF.